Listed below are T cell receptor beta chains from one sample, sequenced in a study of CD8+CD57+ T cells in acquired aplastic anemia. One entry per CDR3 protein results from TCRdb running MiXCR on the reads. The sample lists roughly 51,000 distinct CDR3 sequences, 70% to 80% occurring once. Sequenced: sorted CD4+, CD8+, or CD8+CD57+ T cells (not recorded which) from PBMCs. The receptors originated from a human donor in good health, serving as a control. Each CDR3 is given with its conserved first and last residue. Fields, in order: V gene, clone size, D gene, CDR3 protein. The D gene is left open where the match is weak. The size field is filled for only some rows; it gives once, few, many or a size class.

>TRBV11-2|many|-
CASSLVWDSYNEQFF
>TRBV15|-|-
CATSRDKGRKNTEAFF
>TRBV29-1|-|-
CSAEPDGGRVIF
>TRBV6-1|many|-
CASSDGRENEKLFF
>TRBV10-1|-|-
CASSDGYSYNEQFF
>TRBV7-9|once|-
CASSLEPTDTQYF
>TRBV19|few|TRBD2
CASSIAGEAGELFF
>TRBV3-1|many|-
CASSQGDTSGNTIYF
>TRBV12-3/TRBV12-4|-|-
CANSLGQPQHF
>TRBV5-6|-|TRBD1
CASSFTFRDRGPANEKLFF
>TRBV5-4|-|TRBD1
CASTSWDRLNSPLHF
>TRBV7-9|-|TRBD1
CASSGQVQWPQHF
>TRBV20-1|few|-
CSARAADRYEQYF
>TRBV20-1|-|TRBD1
CSAREGGTGVGYTF
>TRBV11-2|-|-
CAGSASSGGNEQFF
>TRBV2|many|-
CASSEITRTDQETQYF
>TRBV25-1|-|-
CASSMNRDQLTYEQYF
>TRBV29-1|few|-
CSVSTGYPNYGYTF
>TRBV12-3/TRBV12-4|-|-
CASSSFQETQYF
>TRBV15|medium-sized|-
CATSSDLSGFEQYF
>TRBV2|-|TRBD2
CASSPLAGGTSEQFF
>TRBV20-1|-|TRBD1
CSASGQGALTNGYTF
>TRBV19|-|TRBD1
CASSVTGESYGYTF
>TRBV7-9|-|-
CASSSGDGETQYF
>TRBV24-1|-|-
CATQVDNEQFF
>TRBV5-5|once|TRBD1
CASSLAQGGLNQPQHF
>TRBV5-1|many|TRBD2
CASSWAGSGVTYEQYF
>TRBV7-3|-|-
CASSLKVGRRNQPQHF
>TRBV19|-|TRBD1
CASRWDRGLNTEAFF
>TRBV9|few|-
CASSVVPGGEAFF
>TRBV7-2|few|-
CASNPGEYYGYTF